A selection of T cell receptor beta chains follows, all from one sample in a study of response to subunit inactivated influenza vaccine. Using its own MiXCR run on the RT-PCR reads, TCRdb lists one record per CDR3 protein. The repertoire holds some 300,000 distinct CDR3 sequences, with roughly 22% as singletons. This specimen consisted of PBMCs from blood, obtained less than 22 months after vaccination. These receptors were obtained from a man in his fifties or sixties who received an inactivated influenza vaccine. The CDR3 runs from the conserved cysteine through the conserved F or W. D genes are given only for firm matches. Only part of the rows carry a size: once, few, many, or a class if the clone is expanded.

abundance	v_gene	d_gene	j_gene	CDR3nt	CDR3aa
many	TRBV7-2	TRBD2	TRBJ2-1	TGTGCCAGCGGGCAGGGTGTAGCGGGAACCCGGAATGAGCAGTTCTTC	CASGQGVAGTRNEQFF
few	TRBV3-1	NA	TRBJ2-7	TGTGCCAGCAGCCCGCGGGACCCCACCAGTTACGAGCAGTACTTC	CASSPRDPTSYEQYF
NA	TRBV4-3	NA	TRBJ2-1	TGCGCCAGCAGCCAAGATAAAGGGGCAGCCTACAATGAGCAGTTCTTC	CASSQDKGAAYNEQFF
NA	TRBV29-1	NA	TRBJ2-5	TGCAGCGTCCGCATCCTACTTGGACGGGGCTATGGGACCCAGTACTTC	CSVRILLGRGYGTQYF
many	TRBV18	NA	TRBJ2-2	TGTGCCAGCAGCCCGAACACCGGGGAGCTGTTTTTT	CASSPNTGELFF
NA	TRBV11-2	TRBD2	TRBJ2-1	TGTGCCAGCAGCATAGTCTCGGGACTAGGGTGGGGTGAGCAGTTCTTC	CASSIVSGLGWGEQFF
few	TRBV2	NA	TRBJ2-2	TGTGCCAGCAGTTTTCTAGAGGCCGGGGAGCTGTTTTTT	CASSFLEAGELFF
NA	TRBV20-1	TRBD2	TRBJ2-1	TGCAGTGTCAAGCGGGAGGGCCAGTTCTTC	CSVKREGQFF
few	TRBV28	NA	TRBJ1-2	TGTGCCAGCAGCCAATATGGCTACACCTTC	CASSQYGYTF
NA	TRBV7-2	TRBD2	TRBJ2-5	TGTGCCAGCAGCACAGGACTAGCGGGGCAAGAGACCCAGTACTTC	CASSTGLAGQETQYF
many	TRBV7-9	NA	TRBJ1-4	TGTGCCAGCAGCTTTGGGTTTATCGCTGGGGGTAATGAAAAACTGTTTTTT	CASSFGFIAGGNEKLFF
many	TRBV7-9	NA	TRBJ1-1	TGTGCCAGCAGCTTAATTCAGGGGATTGAAGCTTTCTTT	CASSLIQGIEAFF
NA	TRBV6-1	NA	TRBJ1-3	TGTGCCAGCAGCCCAAATATGGCGGCGGGCTCTGGAAACACCATATATTTT	CASSPNMAAGSGNTIYF
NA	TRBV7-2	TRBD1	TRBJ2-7	TGTGCCAGCAGACCCGGGACAGGGGGAGTGGAGCAGTACTTC	CASRPGTGGVEQYF
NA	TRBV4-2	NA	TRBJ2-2	TGTGCCAGCAGCCTCTACCGACAGGCCGAAACCGGGGAGCTGTTTTTT	CASSLYRQAETGELFF
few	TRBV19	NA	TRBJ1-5	TGTGCCAGTAGGTTCAAAGATCAGGGTGCCGCCCAGCATTTT	CASRFKDQGAAQHF
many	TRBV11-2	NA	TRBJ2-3	TGTGCCAGCAGCCTCATCGGGGGCAACACAGATACGCAGTATTTT	CASSLIGGNTDTQYF
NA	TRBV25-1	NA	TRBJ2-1	TGTGCCAGCAGTGATAGTGGCTTCTACAATGAGCAGTTCTTC	CASSDSGFYNEQFF
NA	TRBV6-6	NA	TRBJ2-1	TGTGCCAGCAGTAGTATCTACAATGAGCAGTTCTTC	CASSSIYNEQFF
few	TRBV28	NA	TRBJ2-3	TGTGCCAGCAGTTTAACTAGCTCGAGCACAGATACGCAGTATTTT	CASSLTSSSTDTQYF
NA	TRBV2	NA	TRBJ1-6	TGTGCCAGCAGTTCAGAAGGTTCACCCCTCCACTTT	CASSSEGSPLHF
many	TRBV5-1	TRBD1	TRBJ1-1	TGCGCCAGCAGCTTGACAGGGGCGGTGGATGAGACCGCTTTCTTT	CASSLTGAVDETAFF
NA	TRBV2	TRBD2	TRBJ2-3	TGTGCCAGCGGGACTAGCGGGGGCGCAGATACGCAGTATTTT	CASGTSGGADTQYF
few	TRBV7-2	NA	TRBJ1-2	TGTGCCAGCAGCCCCCCAGGGCCCGGCTATGGCTACACCTTC	CASSPPGPGYGYTF
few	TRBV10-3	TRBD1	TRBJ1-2	TGTGCCATCAGTGTTATCACCGGGACAGGGCTCAATTATGGCTACACCTTC	CAISVITGTGLNYGYTF
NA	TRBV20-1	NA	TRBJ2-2	TGCAGTGCTAGTTCCGCAAACACCGGGGAGCTGTTTTTT	CSASSANTGELFF
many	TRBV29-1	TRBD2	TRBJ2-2	TGCAGCGTTGAAGGGCTAGCGGGCAACACCGGGGAGCTGTTTTTT	CSVEGLAGNTGELFF
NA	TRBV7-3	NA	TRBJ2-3	TGTGCCAGCAGCTTAACGGGGGGATTGAAGCCAGATACGCAGTATTTT	CASSLTGGLKPDTQYF
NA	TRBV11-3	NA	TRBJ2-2	TGTGCCAGCAGTTACGACACCCCGAACACCGGGGAGCTGTTTTTT	CASSYDTPNTGELFF
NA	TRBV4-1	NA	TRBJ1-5	TGCGCCAGCAGCCGAGCTGCGGGTAGCAATCAGCCCCAGCATTTT	CASSRAAGSNQPQHF
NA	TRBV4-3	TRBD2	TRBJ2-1	TGCGCCAGCAGCCAAGAAGCCACCGGGACTAGCGTCAATGAGCAGTTCTTC	CASSQEATGTSVNEQFF
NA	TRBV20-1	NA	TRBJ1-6	TGCAGTGCTAGAGATCAAGGCAGAAATTCACCCCTCCACTTT	CSARDQGRNSPLHF
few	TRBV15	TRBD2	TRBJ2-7	TGTGCCACCAGCAGGCGGGGGTTGAACGAGCAGTACTTC	CATSRRGLNEQYF
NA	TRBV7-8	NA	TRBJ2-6	TGTGCCAGCAGCTTACTCCTTTCTGGGGCCAACGTCCTGACTTTC	CASSLLLSGANVLTF
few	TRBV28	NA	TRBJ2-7	TGTGTGTGCAGGGGACAAAACGAGCAGTACTTC	CVCRGQNEQYF
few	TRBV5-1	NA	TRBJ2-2	TGCGCCAGCATGGCTGACAACACCGGGGAGCTGTTTTTT	CASMADNTGELFF
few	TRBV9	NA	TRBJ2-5	TGTGCCAGCAGCGTAGACCCCAAAGAGACCCAGTACTTC	CASSVDPKETQYF
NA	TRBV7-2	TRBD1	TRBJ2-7	TGTGCCAGCAGCTCGAGACAGGGGGTCCACGAGCAGTACTTC	CASSSRQGVHEQYF
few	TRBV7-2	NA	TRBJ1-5	TGTGCCAGCAGCTTAGCTCGGCCTGTTGGCAGACCAAATCAGCCCCAGCATTTT	CASSLARPVGRPNQPQHF
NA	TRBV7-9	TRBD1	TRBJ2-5	TGTGCCAGCAGCTTAGGACGGGACAGAGGAGAGACCCAGTACTTC	CASSLGRDRGETQYF
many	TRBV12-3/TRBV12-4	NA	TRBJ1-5	TGTGCCAGCAGTACGAGGGCTGGGGGCCGCAATCAGCCCCAGCATTTT	CASSTRAGGRNQPQHF
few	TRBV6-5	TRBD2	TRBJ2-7	TGTGCCAGCAGTTTGACTAGCGAGGACTACGAGCAGTACTTC	CASSLTSEDYEQYF
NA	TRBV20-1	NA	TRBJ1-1	TGCAGTGCAATGTTGAGAGACACTGAAGCTTTCTTT	CSAMLRDTEAFF
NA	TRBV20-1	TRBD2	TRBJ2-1	TGCAGTGCTAGATCCTGGACTAGCGGCCTCAATGAGCAGTTCTTC	CSARSWTSGLNEQFF
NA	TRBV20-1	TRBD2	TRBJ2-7	TGCAGTGCAACGGGACTAGCGGGGCGAAGCGGGTACGAGCAGTACTTC	CSATGLAGRSGYEQYF
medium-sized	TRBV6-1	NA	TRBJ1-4	TGTGCCAGCAGTAAACTACCGGGACACGGAAGTGAAAAACTGTTTTTT	CASSKLPGHGSEKLFF
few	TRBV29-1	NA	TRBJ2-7	TGCAGCACTGGGGGGCCCCAGGGGGCCTACGAGCAGTACTTC	CSTGGPQGAYEQYF
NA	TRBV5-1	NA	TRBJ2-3	TGCGCCAGCAGCTTCGGGGGGACAGGAGGCACAGATACGCAGTATTTT	CASSFGGTGGTDTQYF
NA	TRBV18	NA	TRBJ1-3	TGTGCCAGCTCACCAGGTTCGGGGGTGCCTGGAAACACCATATATTTT	CASSPGSGVPGNTIYF
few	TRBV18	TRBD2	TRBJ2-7	TGTGCCAGCTCACCAGGAAGCGGGGGTTACGAGCAGTACTTC	CASSPGSGGYEQYF
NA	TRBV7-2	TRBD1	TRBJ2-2	TGTGCCAGCAGCGCAGGGGGCTGGAACACCGGGGAGCTGTTTTTT	CASSAGGWNTGELFF
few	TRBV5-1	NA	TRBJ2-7	TGCGCCAGCAAACCGACTTGGGGGAACCCCTACGAGCAGTACTTC	CASKPTWGNPYEQYF
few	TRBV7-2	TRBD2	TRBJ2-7	TGTGCCAGCAGCTTAGTGGGGACTAGCGGGAGGGCCTCGAAGCAGTACTTC	CASSLVGTSGRASKQYF
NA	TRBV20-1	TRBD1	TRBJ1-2	TGCAGTGCTAAGGGACAGTCTAACTATGGCTACACCTTC	CSAKGQSNYGYTF
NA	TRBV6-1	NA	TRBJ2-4	TGTGCCAGCGGACAGCTAGCCAAAAACATTCAGTACTTC	CASGQLAKNIQYF